The present TCR beta chain was sequenced within a study of CD8+ T cells in alopecia areata. Study summary: Twice daily, treated patients received 5 to 10 mg of oral tofacitinib. Regarding the study as a whole: Normal scalp showed lower clonality than lesional scalp, especially alopecia totalis/universalis. Under tofacitinib, numerous expanded lesional clonotypes remained detectable in scalp and blood.

Extracted RNA was reverse transcribed into cDNA, the sequencing template. Libraries were prepared by immunoSEQ multiplex PCR; TCRdb keeps only in-frame clonotypes and omits some of them. This sample has 150,000 to 200,000 clones; roughly 60% occur once, and the top ten carry approximately 1.2%. The CDR3 has 12 amino acids. Germline V gene sequence: CDR1 SQVTM, CDR2 ANQGSEA. With 3 bases clipped from V and 3 bases from J, the junction kept 2 bases outside the gene matches. As to treatment: oral pan-JAK inhibitor, 5-10 mg twice daily. Turning to this clone: Its antigen remains unidentified.

The rearrangement uses TRBV29-1 and TRBJ2-7; 7 nucleotides match TRBD1. The sample in question was CD4+ T cells sorted from blood, obtained around week 50, from a patient treated with tofacitinib. The TCR comes from a human donor with alopecia areata. CDR3 coding DNA: TGCAGCGTTGAGGGGGACAGCTACGAGCAGTACTTC. Amino acid sequence: CSVEGDSYEQYF.